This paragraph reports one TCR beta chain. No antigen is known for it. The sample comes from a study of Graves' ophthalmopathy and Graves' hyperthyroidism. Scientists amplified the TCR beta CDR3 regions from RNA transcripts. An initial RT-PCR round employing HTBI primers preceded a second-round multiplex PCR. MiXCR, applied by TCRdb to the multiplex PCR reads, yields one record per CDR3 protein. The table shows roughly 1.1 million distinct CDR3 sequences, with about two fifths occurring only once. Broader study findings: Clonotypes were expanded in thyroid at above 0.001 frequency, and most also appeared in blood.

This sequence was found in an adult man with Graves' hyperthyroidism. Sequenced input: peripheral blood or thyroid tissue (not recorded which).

In DNA form, the CDR3 reads TGCGCCAGCAGCCACGCTACTAGCGAGCAGTACTTC. This codes for CASSHATSEQYF. This chain connects TRBV4-1 to TRBJ2-7; TRBD2 might be the D (5 bases). V lost 3 bases and J lost 6, with 9 bases in between. Germline lookup yields CDR1 MGHRA and CDR2 YSYEKL. There are 12 residues in the CDR3.